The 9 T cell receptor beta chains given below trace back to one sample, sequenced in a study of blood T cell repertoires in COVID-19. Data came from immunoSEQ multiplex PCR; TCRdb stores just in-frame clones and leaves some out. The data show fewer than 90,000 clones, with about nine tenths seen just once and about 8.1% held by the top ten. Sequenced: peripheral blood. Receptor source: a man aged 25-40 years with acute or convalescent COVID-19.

In DNA form, the CDR3 reads TGTGCCAGCACCACGGGGGGGTTCCAGCCCCAGCATTTT. Protein: CASTTGGFQPQHF. This chain uses TRBV28 with TRBJ1-5, with D perhaps matching TRBD1 (5 bases). CDR1 is MDHEN, CDR2 SYDVKM, per germline. The CDR3 length is 13 residues. V lost 7 bases to trimming and J lost 7 bases, with 14 bases between them. The complete variable domain, with remaining parts taken from reference TRBV28 and TRBJ1-5, reads DVKVTQSSRYLVKRTGEKVFLECVQDMDHENMFWYRQDPGLGLRLIYFSYDVKMKEKGDIPEGYSVSREKKERFSLILESASTNQTSMYLCASTTGGFQPQHFGDGTRLSIL.

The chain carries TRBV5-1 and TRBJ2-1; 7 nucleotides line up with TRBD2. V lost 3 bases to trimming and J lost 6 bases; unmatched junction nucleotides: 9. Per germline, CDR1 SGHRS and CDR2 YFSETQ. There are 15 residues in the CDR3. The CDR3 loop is CASSSGGREINEQFF. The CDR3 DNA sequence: TGCGCCAGCAGCTCAGGTGGGCGGGAGATCAATGAGCAGTTCTTC.

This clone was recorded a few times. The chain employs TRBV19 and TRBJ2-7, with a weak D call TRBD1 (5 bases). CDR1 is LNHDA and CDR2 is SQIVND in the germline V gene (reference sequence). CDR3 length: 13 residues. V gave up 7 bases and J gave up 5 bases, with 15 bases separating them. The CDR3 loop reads CASTLEGRDEQYF. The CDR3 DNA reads TGTGCCAGTACGTTGGAAGGCAGGGACGAGCAGTACTTC.

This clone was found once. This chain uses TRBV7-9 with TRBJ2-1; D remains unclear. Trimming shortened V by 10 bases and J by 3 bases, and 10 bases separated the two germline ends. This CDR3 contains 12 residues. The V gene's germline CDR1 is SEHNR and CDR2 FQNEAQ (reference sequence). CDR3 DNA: TGTGCCACCGAGGTAGGCTACAATGAGCAGTTCTTC. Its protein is CATEVGYNEQFF.

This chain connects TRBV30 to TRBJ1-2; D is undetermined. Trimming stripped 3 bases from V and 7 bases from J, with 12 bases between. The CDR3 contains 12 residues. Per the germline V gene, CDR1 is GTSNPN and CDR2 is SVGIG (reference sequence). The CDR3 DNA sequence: TGTGCCTGGAGAATAGGAGGTGGTGGCTACACCTTC. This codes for CAWRIGGGGYTF.

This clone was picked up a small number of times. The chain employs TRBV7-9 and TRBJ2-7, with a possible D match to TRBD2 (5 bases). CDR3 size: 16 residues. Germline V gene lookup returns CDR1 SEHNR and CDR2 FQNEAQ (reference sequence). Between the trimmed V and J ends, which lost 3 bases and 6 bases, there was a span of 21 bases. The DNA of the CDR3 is TGTGCCAGCAGCTTTTGGTCATCGGAGGCCGCGGGCGAGCAGTACTTC. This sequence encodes CASSFWSSEAAGEQYF.

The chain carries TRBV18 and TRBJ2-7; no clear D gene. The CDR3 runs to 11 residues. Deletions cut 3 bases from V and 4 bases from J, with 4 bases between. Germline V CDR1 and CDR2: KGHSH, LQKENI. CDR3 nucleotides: TGTGCCAGCTCACCTAATTACGAGCAGTACTTC. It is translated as CASSPNYEQYF.

CDR3 nucleotide sequence: TGCAGTGCTAGTGGGGCTAATTCACCCCTCCACTTT. This gives the protein CSASGANSPLHF. The chain carries TRBV20-1 and TRBJ1-6; D perhaps matches TRBD1 (5 bases). CDR1 is DFQATT, CDR2 SNEGSKA, per germline (reference sequence). The CDR3 contains 12 residues. Trimming stripped 3 bases from V and 6 bases from J, with 6 bases between.

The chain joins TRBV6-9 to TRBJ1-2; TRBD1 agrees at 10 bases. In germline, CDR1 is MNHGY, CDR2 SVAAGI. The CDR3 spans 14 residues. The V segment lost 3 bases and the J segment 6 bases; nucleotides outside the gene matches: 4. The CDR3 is CASSYDRGRDGYTF. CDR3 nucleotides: TGTGCCAGCAGTTACGACAGGGGGCGGGATGGCTACACCTTC.